A selection of T cell receptor beta chains follows, all from one sample in a study of beta chain features in type 1 diabetes. TCRdb's copy holds only in-frame clones and misses some; the assay was immunoSEQ multiplex PCR. The profile shows 150,000 to 200,000 clones, 6.5% to 10% of them singletons. The material sequenced was central memory CD4+ T cells from blood. The receptors stem from a woman between 18 and 30 years old with type 1 diabetes. Both conserved end residues are part of each CDR3. The D gene is left open where the match is weak. Only part of the rows carry a size: once, few, many, or a class if the clone is expanded.

D,J,V,size,length,CDR3,DNA
TRBD2,TRBJ2-5,TRBV6-1,few,15,CASKGLAGVGETQYF,TGTGCCAGCAAAGGACTAGCGGGAGTGGGCGAGACCCAGTACTTC
.,TRBJ1-6,TRBV7-2,.,16,CASSLWAGKRDSPLHF,TGTGCCAGCAGCTTATGGGCGGGGAAAAGGGATTCACCCCTCCACTTT
.,TRBJ2-5,TRBV5-1,few,11,CASSSGETQYF,TGCGCCAGCAGCTCCGGGGAGACCCAGTACTTC
.,TRBJ1-1,TRBV30,.,13,CAWSVRGDTEAFF,TGTGCCTGGAGCGTCCGGGGGGACACTGAAGCTTTCTTT
TRBD1,TRBJ2-7,TRBV5-1,.,14,CASKRGQETYEQYF,TGCGCCAGCAAGCGTGGACAGGAAACCTACGAGCAGTACTTC
.,TRBJ2-1,TRBV6-6,few,13,CASVRGESDEQFF,TGTGCCAGCGTAAGGGGCGAGTCCGATGAGCAGTTCTTC
.,TRBJ1-5,TRBV6-1,.,13,CASSVDSYQPQHF,TGTGCCAGCAGCGTGGACAGTTATCAGCCCCAGCATTTT
.,TRBJ2-2,TRBV30,many,14,CAWNRLLNTGELFF,TGTGCCTGGAACCGACTACTGAACACCGGGGAGCTGTTTTTT
TRBD1,TRBJ2-5,TRBV11-2,.,13,CASSSSQDRAQYF,TGTGCCAGCAGCTCCAGTCAGGACAGGGCCCAGTACTTC
.,TRBJ1-5,TRBV5-1,.,14,CASSSIQGGQPQHF,TGCGCCAGCAGCTCAATACAGGGCGGACAGCCCCAGCATTTT
.,TRBJ1-4,TRBV7-9,few,14,CASSRGGSNEKLFF,TGTGCCAGCAGCCGAGGGGGATCTAATGAAAAACTGTTTTTT
TRBD1,TRBJ1-6,TRBV7-2,.,15,CASRAGTGSNSPLHF,TGTGCCAGCAGGGCCGGGACAGGGTCTAATTCACCCCTCCACTTT
TRBD1,TRBJ1-2,TRBV29-1,few,13,CSAYGTASYGYTF,TGCAGCGCATACGGGACAGCCTCCTATGGCTACACCTTC
TRBD2,TRBJ2-1,TRBV7-3,many,16,CASSFNAAGGPGEQFF,TGTGCCAGCAGCTTTAATGCGGCGGGAGGGCCGGGGGAGCAGTTCTTC
.,TRBJ2-1,TRBV20-1,few,11,CSAIRGYEQFF,TGCAGTGCTATTCGCGGATATGAGCAGTTCTTC
TRBD1,TRBJ1-2,TRBV4-3,.,15,CASSQQQGLGYGYTF,TGCGCCAGCAGCCAACAACAGGGGCTCGGCTATGGCTACACCTTC
TRBD2,TRBJ2-3,TRBV5-1,few,17,CASSRSPGGGAEDTQYF,TGCGCCAGCAGCCGCTCCCCCGGCGGGGGGGCCGAAGATACGCAGTATTTT
.,TRBJ1-2,TRBV28,few,15,CASSTPSRSGYGYTF,TGTGCCAGCAGCACTCCGTCGAGATCGGGGTATGGCTACACCTTC
TRBD1,TRBJ1-2,TRBV5-4,.,16,CASSSETGGRGVGYTF,TGTGCCAGCAGCTCCGAAACAGGGGGCAGGGGGGTCGGCTACACCTTC
.,TRBJ1-2,TRBV20-1,few,10,CSADSYGYTF,TGCAGTGCCGACTCATATGGCTACACCTTC
TRBD1,TRBJ2-7,TRBV7-2,.,14,CASSNRDRLTEQYF,TGTGCCAGCAGCAACCGGGACAGGTTGACCGAGCAGTACTTC
TRBD1,TRBJ2-2,TRBV6-6,.,15,CASSARQGSTGELFF,TGTGCCAGCAGTGCCAGACAGGGGAGCACCGGGGAGCTGTTTTTT
TRBD1,TRBJ2-7,TRBV11-3,few,14,CASSSGQVSYEQYF,TGTGCCAGCAGCTCGGGACAGGTCTCCTACGAGCAGTACTTC
TRBD2,TRBJ2-3,TRBV14,.,15,CASSPRDYYTDTQYF,TGTGCCAGCAGCCCGCGGGACTATTACACAGATACGCAGTATTTT
.,TRBJ2-5,TRBV4-2,few,12,CASSFAWETQYF,TGTGCCAGCAGCTTTGCGTGGGAGACCCAGTACTTC
.,TRBJ1-5,TRBV7-9,.,12,CASRKGNQPQHF,TGTGCCAGCAGGAAGGGGAATCAGCCCCAGCATTTT
.,TRBJ1-4,TRBV25-1,.,14,CASSESGGLEKLFF,TGTGCCAGCAGTGAATCAGGAGGCCTTGAAAAACTGTTTTTT
.,TRBJ2-7,TRBV7-9,few,13,CASTADSVYEQYF,TGTGCCAGCACCGCGGACAGTGTCTACGAGCAGTACTTC
TRBD1,TRBJ1-4,TRBV5-5,few,15,CASRLNQGANEKLFF,TGTGCCAGCAGATTAAACCAGGGGGCTAATGAAAAACTGTTTTTT
TRBD1,TRBJ1-6,TRBV2,few,14,CATSRGTGNSPLHF,TGTGCCACCTCCAGGGGGACAGGGAATTCACCCCTCCACTTT
.,TRBJ2-7,TRBV4-1,.,17,CASSPMGRTGGLYEQYF,TGCGCCAGCAGCCCGATGGGGAGGACAGGCGGACTCTACGAGCAGTACTTC
.,TRBJ1-2,TRBV5-1,few,15,CASSLAPTANYGYTF,TGCGCCAGCAGCTTGGCCCCTACAGCTAACTATGGCTACACCTTC
TRBD1,TRBJ2-7,TRBV5-4,.,15,CASSLTPGTGVEQYF,TGTGCCAGCAGCTTAACCCCCGGGACAGGGGTCGAGCAGTACTTC
.,TRBJ2-7,TRBV7-9,few,14,CASSPGVIYGEQYF,TGTGCCAGCAGCCCAGGGGTTATCTACGGCGAGCAGTACTTC
TRBD1,TRBJ2-7,TRBV29-1,few,13,CSVRTGGTYEQYF,TGCAGCGTTAGGACAGGCGGTACCTACGAGCAGTACTTC
.,TRBJ2-1,TRBV4-3,.,16,CASSQGSTSNGNEQFF,TGCGCCAGCAGCCAAGGATCGACTAGTAATGGCAATGAGCAGTTCTTC
.,TRBJ2-4,TRBV10-3,few,16,CAISDVPTGSKNIQYF,TGTGCCATCAGTGATGTCCCGACAGGTTCCAAAAACATTCAGTACTTC
.,TRBJ1-2,TRBV9,.,12,CASSVGRDGYTF,TGTGCCAGCAGCGTAGGGAGAGATGGCTACACCTTC
.,TRBJ1-1,TRBV19,few,13,CASSDTVNTEAFF,TGTGCCAGTTCGGACACGGTGAACACTGAAGCTTTCTTT
.,TRBJ2-5,TRBV18,few,14,CASSPIQGRETQYF,TGTGCCAGCTCACCAATACAGGGACGAGAGACCCAGTACTTC